These 13 T cell receptor beta chains originate from one sample sequenced in a study of post-analysis software for immune sequencing data. General study results and limits: Relative to controls, patients had five TRBV segments at higher frequency, with TRBV5-6, TRBV5-1 and TRBV20-1 among these.

TCR beta libraries were prepared from cDNA with unique molecular identifiers. Using its own MiXCR run on the PCR reads, TCRdb lists one record per CDR3 protein. This table holds some 700,000 distinct CDR3 sequences, 59% found once. The antigens for these receptors are not known. Sequencing was performed on blood. These TCRs come from a girl between 2 and 10 years old with multiple sclerosis.

The chain couples TRBV5-1 to TRBJ2-3, with no clear D. The ends were cut back, 4 bases at V and 1 base at J, with 10 bases in the middle. Germline CDR1 is SGHRS and CDR2 is YFSETQ. CDR3 length: 14 amino acids. CDR3 protein: CASSPGSRTDTQYF. In DNA, the CDR3 is TGCGCCAGCAGCCCCGGCTCACGCACAGATACGCAGTATTTT. Drawing the rest from reference TRBV5-1 and TRBJ2-3, the complete variable domain is KAGVTQTPRYLIKTRGQQVTLSCSPISGHRSVSWYQQTPGQGLQFLFEYFSETQRNKGNFPGRFSGRQFSNSRSEMNVSTLELGDSALYLCASSPGSRTDTQYFGPGTRLTVL.

This clonotype was counted once. V and J are TRBV29-1 and TRBJ2-2; D is perhaps TRBD1 (6 bases). The CDR3 extends over 14 amino acids. Trimming stripped 7 bases from V and 2 bases from J, with 14 bases between. CDR1 is SQVTM and CDR2 is ANQGSEA in the germline V gene. The chain's CDR3 is CSASRQANTGELFF. CDR3 nucleotide sequence: TGCAGCGCAAGCCGACAGGCCAACACCGGGGAGCTGTTTTTT.

CDR3 DNA: TGCAGCGTAGCGGGAGACGACATTCAGTACTTC. Amino acids: CSVAGDDIQYF. The rearrangement links TRBV29-1 to TRBJ2-4; 8 bases fit TRBD2. Trimming at V came to 6 bases and at J to 8 bases, leaving 3 bases not matched to a gene. Germline V gene data show CDR1 as SQVTM and CDR2 as ANQGSEA. The CDR3 loop spans 11 amino acids.

The V and J genes are TRBV7-9 and TRBJ1-4; the D is unclear. Trimming stripped 5 bases from V and 0 bases from J, with 13 bases between. Germline CDR1 is SEHNR and CDR2 is FQNEAQ (reference sequence). The CDR3 loop spans 16 amino acids. The DNA for the CDR3 is TGTGCCAGCAGCCCTACAAGCGGAGCAACTAATGAAAAACTGTTTTTT. Its protein is CASSPTSGATNEKLFF.

The rearrangement uses TRBV4-2 and TRBJ2-5; possible D gene TRBD1, 6 bases. Trimming took 0 bases from V and 5 from J, leaving 16 bases between them. The CDR3 is 16 amino acids. The V gene's germline CDR1 is LGHNA and CDR2 YNFKEQ. DNA of the CDR3: TGTGCCAGCAGCCAAGACGGCCAGGGGAGAGGGGAGACCCAGTACTTC. Amino acid sequence: CASSQDGQGRGETQYF.

This clonotype showed up just once. The chain carries TRBV5-1 and TRBJ2-1; 10 nucleotides agree with TRBD2. V was clipped by 0 bases and J by 3 bases; unmatched bases: 9. The length of the CDR3 is 18 residues. The germline V gene encodes CDR1 SGHRS and CDR2 YFSETQ. This CDR3 reads CASSLERSGRAFYNEQFF. The CDR3 coding sequence is TGCGCCAGCAGCTTGGAGCGAAGCGGGAGGGCCTTCTACAATGAGCAGTTCTTC.

This clonotype appeared a few times. The chain has TRBV6-1 and TRBJ2-1, with D hard to call. V was trimmed by 6 bases and J by 3 bases, leaving 21 bases between them. Germline CDR1 is MNHNS and CDR2 is SASEGT. The CDR3 contains 17 residues. In DNA, the CDR3 is TGTGCCAGCAGAAGGTCCCCTAAGGGAAAAGTCTACAATGAGCAGTTCTTC. It yields the protein CASRRSPKGKVYNEQFF.

The chain links TRBV3-1 to TRBJ2-1; 12 nucleotides line up with TRBD2. The V gene's germline CDR1 is LGHDT and CDR2 YNNKEL (reference sequence). V lost 7 bases, J lost 8 bases, and 6 bases stayed unmatched. The CDR3 contains 14 residues. DNA for the CDR3: TGTGCCAGCACCTCGACTAGCGGGAGCTATGAGCAGTTCTTC. Protein sequence: CASTSTSGSYEQFF.

This clonotype has just a few counts. The V and J genes are TRBV25-1 and TRBJ2-4; weak D call: TRBD1 (6 bases). The V end was cut by 5 bases, the J end by 7 bases, with 12 bases between. The CDR3 totals 13 residues. The germline CDR1 and CDR2 sequences are MGHDK and SYGVNS. CDR3 protein: CASSRAGENIQYF. CDR3 in DNA: TGTGCCAGCAGTCGGGCAGGGGAGAACATTCAGTACTTC.

V and J are TRBV29-1 and TRBJ2-1, with a tentative D call TRBD1 (6 bases). Germline CDR1 reads SQVTM; CDR2 reads ANQGSEA. The V and J ends lost 2 bases and 5 bases respectively, with 10 bases between them. This CDR3 is built from 13 residues. The CDR3 nucleotides read TGCAGCGTTGAAAGGACAGATAACAATGAGCAGTTCTTC. Its translation is CSVERTDNNEQFF.

The chain carries TRBV7-2 and TRBJ2-1; 11 nucleotides align to TRBD2. Losses at the gene ends were 6 bases for V and 3 bases for J; bases not matched to a gene: 10. Germline lookup yields CDR1 SGHTA and CDR2 FQGNSA. This CDR3 region has 17 residues. CDR3 sequence: CASSGSGGAVFYNEQFF. The CDR3 nucleotides read TGTGCCAGCAGTGGTAGCGGGGGGGCAGTGTTCTACAATGAGCAGTTCTTC.

This clonotype was detected a few times. The chain employs TRBV7-8 and TRBJ2-5, with 10 bases aligning to TRBD1. V was clipped by 5 bases and J by 2 bases; unmatched bases: 8. Germline V CDR1 and CDR2: SGHVS, FQNEAQ. The CDR3 runs 16 residues. Written as DNA, the CDR3 is TGTGCCAGCAGCCCCACCGGACAGGGGGGGCAAGAGACCCAGTACTTC. This codes for CASSPTGQGGQETQYF.

The chain combines TRBV29-1 with TRBJ1-3; D unclear. The CDR3 totals 11 residues. Trimming shortened V by 3 bases and J by 6 bases, and 6 bases separated the two germline ends. Germline V gives CDR1 SQVTM, CDR2 ANQGSEA. As DNA, the CDR3 is TGCAGCGTTGAGACTGAAAACACCATATATTTT. Residues: CSVETENTIYF.